This entry lists 26 T cell receptor beta chains sequenced from one sample in a study of long-term antiretroviral therapy in people with HIV. The assay, immunoSEQ v3.0, was run at survey level. Clones were read by immunoSEQ multiplex PCR, and TCRdb kept only the in-frame ones, dropping some. The sample includes roughly 15,000 clones, 91% of them seen just once. Sample: unsorted PBMCs, taken 0.6 years after starting antiretroviral therapy. The receptors originated from a woman aged 40 to 50 with HIV.

This clone has a single count. The chain recombines TRBV7-2 with TRBJ2-3; 7 bases are shared with TRBD1. This CDR3 is built from 16 residues. Germline V gene data show CDR1 as SGHTA and CDR2 as FQGNSA. Trimming removed 5 bases from V and 0 bases from J; junction bases left unmatched: 8. Here the CDR3 DNA reads TGTGCCAGCAGCAGGACAGGTCTAATTAGCACAGATACGCAGTATTTT. It encodes CASSRTGLISTDTQYF.

A single count supports this clone. The V call is TRBV19, the J call TRBJ1-1; D is undetermined. The CDR3 is 12 residues long. Trimming cost V 4 bases and J 7 bases, with 10 bases left between them. Per the germline V gene, CDR1 is LNHDA and CDR2 is SQIVND (reference sequence). The CDR3 nucleotides are TGTGCCAGTAGTACACGGGCATTTGAAGCTTTCTTT. Translated, it gives CASSTRAFEAFF.

This clone was seen a handful of times. The chain carries TRBV7-9 and TRBJ2-2; D is ambiguous. Germline values: CDR1 SEHNR, CDR2 FQNEAQ (reference sequence). The CDR3 runs 11 residues. Trimming removed 2 bases at V and 10 bases at J, with 5 bases between. The chain's CDR3 is CASSLYEELFF. The CDR3 bases are TGTGCCAGCAGCTTATATGAGGAGCTGTTTTTT.

This clone was seen more than once but under ten times. The chain combines TRBV5-6 with TRBJ1-1; D not resolved. Germline V gene data show CDR1 as SGHDT and CDR2 as YYEEEE. V was pared by 0 bases and J by 8 bases, with 5 bases between. The CDR3 extends over 11 amino acids. In DNA, the CDR3 is TGTGCCAGCAGCTTGGCCAGAGAAGCTTTCTTT. Encoded protein: CASSLAREAFF. Full variable domain (outside the CDR3, taken from reference TRBV5-6 and TRBJ1-1): DAGVTQSPTHLIKTRGQQVTLRCSPKSGHDTVSWYQQALGQGPQFIFQYYEEEERQRGNFPDRFSGHQFPNYSSELNVNALLLGDSALYLCASSLAREAFFGQGTRLTVV.

The V call is TRBV5-1, the J call TRBJ1-4; no definite D call. The CDR3 length is 14 residues. V lost 2 bases, J lost 8 bases, and 13 bases lay in between. Germline-derived CDR1 and CDR2 are SGHRS and YFSETQ. CDR3: CASSLGQAEEKLFF. CDR3 sequence (DNA): TGCGCCAGCAGCTTAGGGCAGGCGGAGGAAAAACTGTTTTTT. The full variable domain, its missing parts supplied by reference TRBV5-1 and TRBJ1-4, is KAGVTQTPRYLIKTRGQQVTLSCSPISGHRSVSWYQQTPGQGLQFLFEYFSETQRNKGNFPGRFSGRQFSNSRSEMNVSTLELGDSALYLCASSLGQAEEKLFFGSGTQLSVL.

This clone was observed a handful of times. V usage is TRBV13 and J usage is TRBJ2-1, with 7 nucleotides matching TRBD1. Per the germline V gene, CDR1 is PRHDT and CDR2 is FYEKMQ (reference sequence). The CDR3 is 18 amino acids. V dropped 5 bases and J dropped 6; count of bases not matched to a gene: 19. CDR3 DNA sequence: TGTGCCAGCAGCATAGTTACAGGGGCGGGTGGCATGGGCAATGAGCAGTTCTTC. This sequence encodes CASSIVTGAGGMGNEQFF.

The chain uses TRBV7-2 and TRBJ2-3, with a possible D match to TRBD1 (5 bases). The CDR3 has 11 residues. Trimming removed 7 bases from V and 5 bases from J, with 7 bases in between. Germline CDR1 and CDR2: SGHTA and FQGNSA. The CDR3: CASTQGDTQYF. The CDR3, as DNA: TGTGCCAGCACCCAGGGAGATACGCAGTATTTT.

The genes are TRBV5-1 and TRBJ2-7, with D possibly TRBD2 on 5 matching bases. The CDR3 has 15 residues. Germline values: CDR1 SGHRS, CDR2 YFSETQ. Between the trimmed V and J ends, which lost 0 bases and 0 bases, there was a span of 10 bases. The CDR3 DNA reads as TGCGCCAGCAGCTTGGGGGGAACTAGCTCCTACGAGCAGTACTTC. It yields the protein CASSLGGTSSYEQYF.

The V call is TRBV5-6, the J call TRBJ2-2; tentative D call: TRBD1 (6 bases). V was shortened by 0 bases and J by 7 bases, with 13 bases between the two germline ends. This CDR3 spans 15 amino acids. Germline values: CDR1 SGHDT, CDR2 YYEEEE. This CDR3 reads CASSLEAGAYGELFF. In nucleotides, the CDR3 is TGTGCCAGCAGCTTGGAAGCAGGGGCGTACGGGGAGCTGTTTTTT.

V is TRBV11-2 and J is TRBJ2-7, with TRBD1 matching 10 bases. Germline assignment: CDR1 SGHAT and CDR2 FQNNGV. The trim removed 5 bases at V and 6 bases at J, leaving 13 bases unmatched. CDR3 length: 16 amino acids. The CDR3 here is CASSLGTGTGVVEQYF. CDR3 in DNA: TGTGCCAGCAGCCTTGGTACCGGGACAGGGGTGGTCGAGCAGTACTTC.

The gene calls are TRBV7-8 and TRBJ1-6; a weak D match, TRBD1 (5 bases). The germline gives CDR1 SGHVS, CDR2 FQNEAQ. With 2 bases removed from V and 1 base from J, the gap between germline ends came to 12 bases. There are 17 residues in the CDR3. In DNA form, the CDR3 reads TGTGCCAGCAGCTTATTACCGGGACGGTCCTATAATTCACCCCTCCACTTT. Its translation is CASSLLPGRSYNSPLHF.

J is TRBJ1-5 and V is TRBV19; D is uncertain. The V gene lost 0 bases and the J gene lost 3 bases, with 6 bases spanning the gap. CDR3 length equals 14 residues. CDR1 is LNHDA and CDR2 is SQIVND in the germline V gene (reference sequence). This CDR3 reads CASSIEQYNQPQHF. The CDR3 coding sequence is TGTGCCAGTAGTATAGAGCAGTACAATCAGCCCCAGCATTTT.

V is TRBV2 and J is TRBJ2-1; 7 nucleotides align to TRBD2. V trimming: 4 bases; J trimming: 9 bases; junction bases outside the gene matches: 6. CDR3 length: 13 amino acids. Germline CDR1 is SNHLY and CDR2 is FYNNEI. CDR3 DNA sequence: TGTGCCAGCAGTGCGGGACTAAACGTTGAGCAGTTCTTC. The encoded protein is CASSAGLNVEQFF.

This rearrangement joins TRBV5-1 to TRBJ2-7, with D possibly TRBD2 on 6 matching bases. Germline V CDR1 and CDR2: SGHRS, YFSETQ. V lost 0 bases, J lost 6 bases, and 13 bases lay in between. CDR3 length: 14 amino acids. CDR3: CASSLEGGVLEQYF. CDR3 nucleotide sequence: TGCGCCAGCAGCTTGGAGGGCGGGGTCCTCGAGCAGTACTTC.

The CDR3 loop reads CASSPTPGGIYEQYF. The DNA of the CDR3 is TGTGCCAGCAGTCCTACCCCGGGCGGAATCTACGAGCAGTACTTC. The J gene is TRBJ2-7, the V gene TRBV27; D remains unclear. CDR1 is MNHEY, CDR2 SMNVEV, per germline (reference sequence). Trimming removed 5 bases from V and 3 bases from J, with 17 bases in between. The CDR3 runs 15 residues.

V and J are TRBV18 and TRBJ1-2; D remains ambiguous. The CDR3 totals 15 residues. Germline V gene lookup returns CDR1 KGHSH and CDR2 LQKENI. Trimming took off 1 base at V and 3 bases at J, with 12 bases between the two ends. This chain's CDR3 is CASSPRSSIDYGYTF. CDR3 in DNA: TGTGCCAGCTCACCACGGTCCAGCATCGACTATGGCTACACCTTC.

The V call is TRBV7-2, the J call TRBJ2-3; D is ambiguous. CDR3 length: 13 amino acids. Germline loops: CDR1 SGHTA, CDR2 FQGNSA. V lost 1 base and J 5 bases, leaving 7 bases between the germline ends. CDR3 sequence: CASSLVYRDTQYF. CDR3 in DNA: TGTGCCAGCAGCTTAGTCTACCGAGATACGCAGTATTTT.

The chain recombines TRBV19 with TRBJ1-2; 10 bases line up with TRBD1. This CDR3 has 15 residues. V dropped 3 bases and J dropped 8; count of bases not matched to a gene: 9. Germline CDR1 and CDR2: LNHDA and SQIVND (reference sequence). DNA for the CDR3: TGTGCCAGTAGTATCGCCGGGACAGGGGCGTCCGGCTACACCTTC. Its translation: CASSIAGTGASGYTF.

This chain links TRBV14 with TRBJ2-7, with D tentatively TRBD2 (5 bases). Germline V gives CDR1 SGHDN, CDR2 FVKESK. This CDR3 is 14 amino acids long. The V gene lost 0 bases and the J gene lost 5 bases, with 11 bases spanning the gap. The CDR3 protein is CASSQEDWKNEQYF. The DNA of the CDR3 is TGTGCCAGCAGCCAAGAGGACTGGAAAAACGAGCAGTACTTC.

Only a few counts were recorded for this clone. The chain links TRBV10-2 to TRBJ1-1; D possibly corresponds to TRBD1 (5 bases). Trimming stripped 7 bases from V and 0 bases from J, with 9 bases between. CDR1 WSHSY and CDR2 SAAADI come from the germline V gene. The CDR3 runs 13 residues. This chain's CDR3 is CASTQGMNTEAFF. The CDR3 nucleotides are TGCGCCAGCACCCAGGGTATGAACACTGAAGCTTTCTTT.

The chain has TRBV5-4 and TRBJ1-2; D uncertain. The germline V and J ends were trimmed by 4 bases and 5 bases, with 21 bases remaining between them. The V gene's germline CDR1 is SGHNT and CDR2 YYREEE (reference sequence). CDR3 length: 16 residues. The CDR3 loop reads CASSLLTGSASYGYTF. CDR3 bases: TGTGCCAGCAGCCTTCTGACCGGGTCCGCGAGTTATGGCTACACCTTC.

J is TRBJ2-7 and V is TRBV30; 7 nucleotides align to TRBD2. Germline V gene data show CDR1 as GTSNPN and CDR2 as SVGIG (reference sequence). This CDR3 is built from 13 residues. V lost 2 bases and J lost 4; bases outside the gene matches: 5. The CDR3 coding sequence is TGTGCCTGGAGTCCGGGACTAAGATACGAGCAGTACTTC. Its protein is CAWSPGLRYEQYF.

V is TRBV5-6 and J is TRBJ1-2, with D perhaps matching TRBD1 (5 bases). Trimming removed 5 bases from V and 2 bases from J, with 13 bases in between. Germline V gene lookup returns CDR1 SGHDT and CDR2 YYEEEE. The CDR3 covers 14 residues. The CDR3 protein is CASSSTGTNYGYTF. The CDR3 nucleotides read TGTGCCAGCAGTAGCACCGGGACGAACTATGGCTACACCTTC.

The chain recombines TRBV10-3 with TRBJ2-3; 14 bases agree with TRBD2. The CDR3 is made up of 16 amino acids. With V trimmed by 7 bases and J by 1 base, 4 bases remained unmatched. Germline CDR1 ENHRY, CDR2 SYGVKD. The CDR3 DNA follows: TGTGCCATCACGACTAGCGGGGGGGTGGGCACAGATACGCAGTATTTT. This encodes CAITTSGGVGTDTQYF.

The chain joins TRBV7-7 to TRBJ1-2; TRBD1 matches 7 bases. Germline V gene sequence: CDR1 SSHAT, CDR2 FNYEAQ (reference sequence). CDR3 length: 17 amino acids. V dropped 2 bases and J dropped 3; count of bases not matched to a gene: 12. The CDR3 here is CASSLRQGLVYHYGYTF. The CDR3, as DNA: TGTGCCAGCAGCTTACGACAGGGTTTGGTATATCACTATGGCTACACCTTC.

In its sample, this clone ranks as medium-sized. The chain combines TRBV5-1 with TRBJ1-2, with 8 nucleotides matching TRBD1. The CDR3 spans 15 residues. Losses at the gene ends were 4 bases for V and 8 bases for J; bases not matched to a gene: 13. Germline values: CDR1 SGHRS, CDR2 YFSETQ. CDR3 protein: CASSQSGTGTMGYTF. CDR3 in DNA: TGCGCCAGCAGCCAAAGCGGGACAGGTACCATGGGCTACACCTTC.